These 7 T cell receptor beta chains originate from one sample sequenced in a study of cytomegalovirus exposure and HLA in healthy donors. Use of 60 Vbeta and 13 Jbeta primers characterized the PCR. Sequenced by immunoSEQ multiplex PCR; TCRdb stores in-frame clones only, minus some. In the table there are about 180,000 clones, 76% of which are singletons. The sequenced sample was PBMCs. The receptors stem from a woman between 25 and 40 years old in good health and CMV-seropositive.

The CDR3 protein is CASQVDSGVEETQYF. In DNA, the CDR3 is TGTGCCAGCCAGGTCGATAGCGGGGTGGAAGAGACCCAGTACTTC. V and J are TRBV6-6 and TRBJ2-5; TRBD2 matches 8 bases. Germline V gene sequence: CDR1 MNHNY, CDR2 SVGAGI (reference sequence). The J segment lost 3 bases and the V segment lost 8 bases, leaving 11 bases of the junction unmatched. This CDR3 contains 15 residues.

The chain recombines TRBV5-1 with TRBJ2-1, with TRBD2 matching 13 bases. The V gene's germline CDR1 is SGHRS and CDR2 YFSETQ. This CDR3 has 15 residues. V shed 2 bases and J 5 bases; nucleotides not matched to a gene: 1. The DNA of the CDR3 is TGCGCCAGCAGCTTACTAGCGGGGGGGGACAATGAGCAGTTCTTC. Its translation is CASSLLAGGDNEQFF.

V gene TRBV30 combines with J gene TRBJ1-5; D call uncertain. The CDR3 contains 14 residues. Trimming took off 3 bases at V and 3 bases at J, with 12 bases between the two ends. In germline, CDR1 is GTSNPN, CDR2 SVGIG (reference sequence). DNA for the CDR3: TGTGCCTGGAGAGCCGAGGGTTACAATCAGCCCCAGCATTTT. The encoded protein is CAWRAEGYNQPQHF.

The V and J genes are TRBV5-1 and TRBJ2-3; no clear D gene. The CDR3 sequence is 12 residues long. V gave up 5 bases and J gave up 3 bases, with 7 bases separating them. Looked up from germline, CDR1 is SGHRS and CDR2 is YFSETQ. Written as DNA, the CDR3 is TGCGCCAGCAGGTCCGGGACAGATACGCAGTATTTT. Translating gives CASRSGTDTQYF.

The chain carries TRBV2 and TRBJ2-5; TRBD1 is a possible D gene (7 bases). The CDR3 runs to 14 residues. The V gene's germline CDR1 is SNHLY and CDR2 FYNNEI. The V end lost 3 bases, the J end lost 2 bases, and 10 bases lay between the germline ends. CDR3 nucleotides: TGTGCCAGCAGTGACAGGGGGGATCAAGAGACCCAGTACTTC. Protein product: CASSDRGDQETQYF.

The CDR3 bases are TGTGCCAGCAGCTTAGGTCAGGCAGCTATCTATGGCTACACCTTC. It yields the protein CASSLGQAAIYGYTF. This chain connects TRBV7-9 to TRBJ1-2; no clear D gene. V shed 1 base and J shed 4 bases, with 13 bases lying between them. CDR1 and CDR2 (germline): SEHNR, FQNEAQ (reference sequence). CDR3 size: 15 residues.

CDR3 sequence reads: CASSPRAGASNNSPLHF. CDR3 DNA sequence: TGTGCCAGCAGCCCCCGGGCGGGGGCCTCTAATAATTCACCCCTCCACTTT. The chain employs TRBV9 and TRBJ1-6, with D possibly TRBD1 on 6 matching bases. Trimming took 4 bases from V and 5 from J, leaving 19 bases between them. CDR3 length equals 17 residues. Germline CDR1 SGDLS, CDR2 YYNGEE.